Listed below are T cell receptor beta chains from one sample, sequenced in a study of regulatory T cells in long-lasting Graves disease. Each CDR3 protein is one row after TCRdb ran MiXCR on the multiplex PCR reads. The sample yields approximately 400,000 distinct CDR3 sequences, 15% seen once. This sample also belongs to another study, concerning T cells in Graves' hyperthyroidism and ophthalmopathy.

The sequenced sample was peripheral blood mononuclear cells (PBMCs), obtained at new diagnosis, from a patient treated with antithyroid drugs. The receptor source for this set is a woman in her twenties or thirties with Graves disease. The CDR3 runs from the conserved cysteine through the conserved F or W. Fields, in order: V gene, J gene, D gene, clone size, CDR3 DNA, CDR3 protein. The D gene is left open where the match is weak. Not all rows give a size; the values are once, few, many and, for expanded clones, a class.

TRBV30,TRBJ2-1,.,.,TGTGCCTGGAACGAGCCCGCGGCAGCGGGTTACAATGAGCAGTTCTTC,CAWNEPAAAGYNEQFF
TRBV30,TRBJ2-3,.,many,TGTGCCTGGAGTCCGGCCGTCAGCACAGATACGCAGTATTTT,CAWSPAVSTDTQYF
TRBV28,TRBJ1-1,.,few,TGTGCCAGCAGTTTAGAGGGCGGGAGGGCTTTCTTT,CASSLEGGRAFF
TRBV28,TRBJ2-1,.,many,TGTGCCAGCAGACCCTGGGGGAGTAGTTATGAGCAGTTCTTC,CASRPWGSSYEQFF
TRBV15,TRBJ1-5,TRBD1,.,TGTGCCACCAGCAGAGATTACCTTGGGATCGGGACAGGGGATAATCAGCCCCAGCATTTT,CATSRDYLGIGTGDNQPQHF
TRBV29-1,TRBJ2-2,.,few,TGCAGCGTCGAGGGGCGTTATACCGGGGAGCTGTTTTTT,CSVEGRYTGELFF
TRBV18,TRBJ2-3,.,many,TGTGCCAGCTCACCACGTGGGCAAGCCACAGATACGCAGTATTTT,CASSPRGQATDTQYF
TRBV12-3/TRBV12-4,TRBJ2-3,TRBD2,.,TGTGCCAGCAGTCCCAGGGCGACTAGCGGGGTCACAGATACGCAGTATTTT,CASSPRATSGVTDTQYF
TRBV5-4,TRBJ2-7,TRBD2,.,TGTGCCAGCAGCCCTAAGGGACTATTTTACGAGCAGTACTTC,CASSPKGLFYEQYF
TRBV20-1,TRBJ2-3,TRBD2,many,TGCAGTGCCCGAACCTTCCGGCTAGCGGGAGGCCAGGTTGTAGATACGCAGTATTTT,CSARTFRLAGGQVVDTQYF
TRBV30,TRBJ2-2,TRBD2,.,TGTGCCTGGAGGACTAGCGGGATGAGGAACACCGGGGAGCTGTTTTTT,CAWRTSGMRNTGELFF
TRBV6-1,TRBJ2-7,TRBD2,many,TGTGCCATCCGACTAGCGGGAGGGCGAGAGCAGTACTTC,CAIRLAGGREQYF
TRBV18,TRBJ1-1,.,many,TGTGCCAGCTCACCACCGTTGCAGAAGATGAACACTGAAGCTTTCTTT,CASSPPLQKMNTEAFF
TRBV28,TRBJ1-2,.,.,TGTGCCAGCAGTTTCGTCGGGGGTTATGGTGGCTACACCTTC,CASSFVGGYGGYTF
TRBV24-1,TRBJ1-2,.,.,TGTGCCACCAGTGACCCAGACACCTATGGCTACACCTTC,CATSDPDTYGYTF
TRBV30,TRBJ2-7,.,many,TGTGCCTGGACCCGGGCCGGGGCAGGGGCCTCCTACGAGCAGTACTTC,CAWTRAGAGASYEQYF
TRBV29-1,TRBJ2-7,TRBD1,.,TGCAGCGTTGAAGGGCTAGGGGACAGCATTTTTTACAATGAGCAGTACTTC,CSVEGLGDSIFYNEQYF
TRBV14,TRBJ2-2,.,.,TGTGCCAGCAGCCCCAACCGGAGGGGGCGATCTGGCGGGGAGCTGTTTTTT,CASSPNRRGRSGGELFF
TRBV25-1,TRBJ1-5,.,few,TGTGCCAGCAGTGAAGGCGGACATCCTAATCAGCCCCAGCATTTT,CASSEGGHPNQPQHF
TRBV6-4,TRBJ2-3,.,.,TGTGCCAGCAGTGACTCGGGAGCGTTTAGCACAGATACGCAGTATTTT,CASSDSGAFSTDTQYF
TRBV7-7,TRBJ1-1,.,.,TGTGCTAGCAGCTTATCCCCGGACACCCGGGCTTTCTTT,CASSLSPDTRAFF
TRBV7-8,TRBJ1-5,TRBD1,few,TGTGCCAGCAGCCTTTTAAACAGGGGTAACAATCAGCCCCAGCATTTT,CASSLLNRGNNQPQHF